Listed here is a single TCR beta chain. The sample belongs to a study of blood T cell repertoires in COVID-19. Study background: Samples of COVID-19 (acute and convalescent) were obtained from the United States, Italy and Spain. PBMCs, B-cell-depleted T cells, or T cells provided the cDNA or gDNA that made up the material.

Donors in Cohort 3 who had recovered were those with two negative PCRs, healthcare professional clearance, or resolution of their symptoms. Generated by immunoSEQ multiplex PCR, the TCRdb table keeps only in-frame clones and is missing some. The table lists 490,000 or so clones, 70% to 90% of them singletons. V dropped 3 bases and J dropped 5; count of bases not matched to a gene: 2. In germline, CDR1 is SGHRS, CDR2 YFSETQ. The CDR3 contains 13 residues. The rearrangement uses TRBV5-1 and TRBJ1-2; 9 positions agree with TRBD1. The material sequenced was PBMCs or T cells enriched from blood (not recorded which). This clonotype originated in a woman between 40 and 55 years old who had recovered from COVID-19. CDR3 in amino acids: CASSWGTGYGYTF. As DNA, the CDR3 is TGCGCCAGCAGCTGGGGGACAGGGTATGGCTACACCTTC.